This T cell receptor beta chain was sequenced during a study of regulatory T cells in long-lasting Graves disease (dated by TCRdb to the early 2020s). Regarding the research as a whole: Patients with newly diagnosed Graves' disease had been on antithyroid drugs for under 3 months. This study used TCR sequencing and RNA sequencing of peripheral blood to compare persistent Graves' disease patients against newly diagnosed Graves' disease patients. The study was conducted in China and was registered as a clinical trial. A total of about 35 samples underwent TCR sequencing, from about 13 patients with persistent Graves' disease and approximately 20 patients with newly diagnosed Graves' disease.

As to this clonotype: What this receptor recognizes is not known. There are no base qualities to consult, and no much larger clone falls within one base.

Results and caveats for the whole study, not just this receptor: Sequencing and analysis were restricted to the TCR beta chain. More public clonotypes were shared among persistent patients (2,741) than among newly diagnosed patients (966). Peripheral blood alone was examined, since thyroid tissue, which constituted the primary lesion, could not be accessed. As a limitation, the authors acknowledged that the small sample size may reduce accuracy. Preferential use of TRBV28, TRBJ1-2 and TRBJ2-5 was observed in persistent disease, whereas TRBV20-1 and TRBJ2-1 were favored in newly diagnosed disease. Lower TCR Shannon entropy and fewer highly expanded clones were observed in persistent Graves' disease patients than in newly diagnosed patients, which suggested clonal expansion.

Libraries were built with multiplex PCR. Instrument used: Illumina HiSeq 4000. CDR3 regions were amplified by Arm-PCR with iRepertoire HTBI primers to construct TCR beta libraries. PCR products were gel purified before sequencing. The published analysis was carried out like this. A total of roughly 67 TRBV and about 13 TRBJ segments were identified across samples and were used for gene usage analysis of CDR3 amino acid clonotypes. Filtered high-quality paired reads were merged into contigs using COPE and FqMerger. BLAST was used to align contigs to the IMGT TRBV, TRBD and TRBJ reference genes, and CDR3 was defined following IMGT. Highly expanded clones were defined as clonotypes with a frequency above 0.1%. Shannon entropy served as the measure of repertoire diversity, while the Gini coefficient captured V-J evenness. A clonotype found in more than one individual was treated as public. TCRdb ran its own pipeline on the public reads, namely fastp trimming at Q25 and MiXCR clone calling, and kept in-frame beta chains. A single entry per CDR3 protein holds the most common genes and DNA from its merged rows. None of the V and J calls come from the authors' own analysis; TCRdb made them. The sample table records 200,000 to 250,000 distinct CDR3 sequences; roughly 18% of these occur just once. Of the sample, about 20% is held by the ten largest clones.

This specimen's time point label, per the study, means: newly diagnosed GD, antithyroid drugs for less than 3 months. For both TCR sequencing and RNA sequencing, RNA was extracted from PBMCs using TRIzol. The diagnosis of Graves' disease followed American Thyroid Association guidelines. Recruitment of patients was carried out at an endocrinology department in Xi'an, China. Each patient gave 9 to 10 milliliters of peripheral blood, collected in an EDTA anticoagulant tube. Ficoll Paque Plus density gradient separation was used to isolate PBMCs, and no additional T cell sorting was done. An Agilent 2100 Bioanalyzer and agarose gel were used to check RNA quality, and a NanoDrop 2000 was used to measure RNA concentration. Germline trimming amounts to 0 bases on V and 5 bases on J, with 8 as the count of junction bases outside the gene matches. The cysteine opens and the phenylalanine closes a CDR3 of 18 amino acids. Only CDR3 DNA is held: 54 bases, read in frame from base 1. CDR1 SGDLS and CDR2 YYNGEE are derived from the germline V gene.

This receptor was identified in a female donor with Graves disease. The rearranged chain carries TRBV9 and TRBJ2-7, with TRBD2 matching 16 junction bases. Sample: peripheral blood mononuclear cells (PBMCs), taken at new diagnosis, from a patient treated with antithyroid drugs. The CDR3 protein: CASSVEGTSGRAVHEQYF. In nucleotide form, the sequence is TGTGCCAGCAGCGTAGAGGGGACTAGCGGGAGGGCCGTCCACGAGCAGTACTTC.